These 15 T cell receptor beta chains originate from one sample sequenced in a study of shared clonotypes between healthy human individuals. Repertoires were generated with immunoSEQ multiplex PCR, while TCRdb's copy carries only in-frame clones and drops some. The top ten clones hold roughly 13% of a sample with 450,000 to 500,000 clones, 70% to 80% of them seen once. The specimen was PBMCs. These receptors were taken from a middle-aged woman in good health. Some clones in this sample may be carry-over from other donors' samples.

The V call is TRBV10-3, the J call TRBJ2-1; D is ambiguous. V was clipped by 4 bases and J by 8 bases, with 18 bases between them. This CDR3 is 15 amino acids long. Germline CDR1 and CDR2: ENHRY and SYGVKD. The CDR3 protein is CAISVGRLGSDEQFF. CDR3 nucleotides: TGTGCCATCAGTGTTGGCAGGCTGGGTTCCGATGAGCAGTTCTTC.

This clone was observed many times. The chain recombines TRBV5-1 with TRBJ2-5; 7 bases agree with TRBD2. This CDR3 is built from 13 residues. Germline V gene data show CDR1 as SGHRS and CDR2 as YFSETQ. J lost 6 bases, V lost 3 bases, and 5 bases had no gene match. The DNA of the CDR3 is TGCGCCAGCAGCTCCGGGACTATACAGACCCAGTACTTC. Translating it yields CASSSGTIQTQYF.

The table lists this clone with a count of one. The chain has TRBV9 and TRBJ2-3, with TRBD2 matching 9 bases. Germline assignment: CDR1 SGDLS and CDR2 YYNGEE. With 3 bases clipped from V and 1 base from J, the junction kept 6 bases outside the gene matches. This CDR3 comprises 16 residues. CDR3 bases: TGTGCCAGCAGCGCCCCTAGCGGGATGGGCACAGATACGCAGTATTTT. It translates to CASSAPSGMGTDTQYF.

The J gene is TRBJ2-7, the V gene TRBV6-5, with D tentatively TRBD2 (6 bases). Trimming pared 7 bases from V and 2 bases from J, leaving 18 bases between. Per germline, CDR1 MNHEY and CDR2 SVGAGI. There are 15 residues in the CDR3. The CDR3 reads CASTPHRRGAYEQYF. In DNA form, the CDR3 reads TGTGCCAGCACTCCACACAGGAGGGGCGCCTACGAGCAGTACTTC.

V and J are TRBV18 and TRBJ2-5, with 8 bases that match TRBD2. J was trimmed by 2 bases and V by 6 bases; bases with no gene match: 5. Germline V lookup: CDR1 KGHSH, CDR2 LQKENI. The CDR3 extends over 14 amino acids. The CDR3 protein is CASSALAEQETQYF. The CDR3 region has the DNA TGTGCCAGCTCGGCACTAGCGGAACAAGAGACCCAGTACTTC.

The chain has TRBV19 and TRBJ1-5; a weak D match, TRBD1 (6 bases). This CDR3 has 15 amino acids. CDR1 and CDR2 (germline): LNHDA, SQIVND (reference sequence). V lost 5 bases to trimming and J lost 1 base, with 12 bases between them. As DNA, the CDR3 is TGTGCCAGTAGTGAACACAGGGTGAGCAATCAGCCCCAGCATTTT. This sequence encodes CASSEHRVSNQPQHF.

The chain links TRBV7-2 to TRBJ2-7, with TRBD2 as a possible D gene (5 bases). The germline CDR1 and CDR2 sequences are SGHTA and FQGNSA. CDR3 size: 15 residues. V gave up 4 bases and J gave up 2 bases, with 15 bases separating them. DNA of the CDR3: TGTGCCAGCAGCTCACAATGGGGAGAACCCTACGAGCAGTACTTC. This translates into CASSSQWGEPYEQYF. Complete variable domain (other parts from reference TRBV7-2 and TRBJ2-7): GAGVSQSPSNKVTEKGKDVELRCDPISGHTALYWYRQSLGQGLEFLIYFQGNSAPDKSGLPSDRFSAERTGGSVSTLTIQRTQQEDSAVYLCASSSQWGEPYEQYFGPGTRLTVT.

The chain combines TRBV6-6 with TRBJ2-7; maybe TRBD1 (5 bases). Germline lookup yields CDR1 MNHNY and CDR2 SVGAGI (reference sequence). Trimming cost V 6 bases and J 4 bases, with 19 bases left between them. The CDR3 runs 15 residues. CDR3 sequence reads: CASSPSGKLGYEQYF. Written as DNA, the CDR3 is TGTGCCAGCAGCCCGTCAGGGAAATTAGGGTACGAGCAGTACTTC.

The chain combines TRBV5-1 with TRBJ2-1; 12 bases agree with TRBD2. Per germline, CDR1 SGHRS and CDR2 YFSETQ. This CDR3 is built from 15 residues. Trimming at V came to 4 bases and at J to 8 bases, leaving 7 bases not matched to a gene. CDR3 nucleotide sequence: TGCGCCAGCAGCCCGACTAGCGGGAGTGGGCATGAGCAGTTCTTC. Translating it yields CASSPTSGSGHEQFF.

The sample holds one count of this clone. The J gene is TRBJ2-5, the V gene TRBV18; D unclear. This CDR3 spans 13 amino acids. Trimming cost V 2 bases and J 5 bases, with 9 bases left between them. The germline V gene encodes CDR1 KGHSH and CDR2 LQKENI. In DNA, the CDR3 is TGTGCCAGCTCACCAAGTATCGACGAGACCCAGTACTTC. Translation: CASSPSIDETQYF.

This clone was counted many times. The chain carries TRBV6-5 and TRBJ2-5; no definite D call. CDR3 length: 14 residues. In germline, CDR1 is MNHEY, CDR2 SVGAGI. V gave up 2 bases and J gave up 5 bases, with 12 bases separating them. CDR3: CASSYQSGRETQYF. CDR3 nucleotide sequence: TGTGCCAGCAGTTACCAGTCCGGGCGCGAGACCCAGTACTTC.

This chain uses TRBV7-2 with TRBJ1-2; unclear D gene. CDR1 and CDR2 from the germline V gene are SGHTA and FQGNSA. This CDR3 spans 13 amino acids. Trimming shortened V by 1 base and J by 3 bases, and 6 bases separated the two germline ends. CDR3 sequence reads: CASSLEADYGYTF. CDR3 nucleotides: TGTGCCAGCAGCTTAGAGGCGGACTATGGCTACACCTTC.

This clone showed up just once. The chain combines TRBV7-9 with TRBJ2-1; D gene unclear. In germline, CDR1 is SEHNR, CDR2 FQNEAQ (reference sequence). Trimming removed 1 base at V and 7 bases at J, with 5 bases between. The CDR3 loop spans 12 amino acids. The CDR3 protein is CASSLGRNEQFF. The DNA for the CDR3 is TGTGCCAGCAGCTTAGGCAGGAATGAGCAGTTCTTC.

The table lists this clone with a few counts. The CDR3 DNA is TGTGCCAGCAGCCCGGGACTAGCGGGAGCCGAGCAGTACTTC. As protein: CASSPGLAGAEQYF. The chain combines TRBV7-9 with TRBJ2-7; TRBD2 matches 14 bases. The germline CDR1 and CDR2 sequences are SEHNR and FQNEAQ (reference sequence). V dropped 5 bases and J dropped 6; count of bases not matched to a gene: 3. The CDR3 contains 14 residues.

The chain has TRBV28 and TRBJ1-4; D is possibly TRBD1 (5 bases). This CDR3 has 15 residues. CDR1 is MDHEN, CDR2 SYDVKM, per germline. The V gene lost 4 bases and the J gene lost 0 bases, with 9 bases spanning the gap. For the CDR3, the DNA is TGTGCCAGCAGTTACGGGGACCCAACTAATGAAAAACTGTTTTTT. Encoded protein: CASSYGDPTNEKLFF.